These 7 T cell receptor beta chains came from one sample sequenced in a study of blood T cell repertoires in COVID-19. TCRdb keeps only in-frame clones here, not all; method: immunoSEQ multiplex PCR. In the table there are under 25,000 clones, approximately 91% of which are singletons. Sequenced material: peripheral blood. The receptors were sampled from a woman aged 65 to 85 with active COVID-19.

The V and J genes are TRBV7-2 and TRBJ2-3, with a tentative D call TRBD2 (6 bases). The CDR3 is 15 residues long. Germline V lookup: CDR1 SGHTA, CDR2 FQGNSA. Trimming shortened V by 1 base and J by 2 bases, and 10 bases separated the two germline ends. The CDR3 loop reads CASSLGRGSTDTQYF. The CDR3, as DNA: TGTGCCAGCAGCTTAGGGCGGGGCTCCACAGATACGCAGTATTTT.

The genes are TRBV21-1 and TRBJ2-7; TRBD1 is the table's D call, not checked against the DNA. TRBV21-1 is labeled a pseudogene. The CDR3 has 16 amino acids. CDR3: CASSIKDRVKNYEQYF. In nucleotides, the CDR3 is TGTGCCAGCAGCATTAAAGACAGGGTTAAAAACTACGAGCAGTACTTC.

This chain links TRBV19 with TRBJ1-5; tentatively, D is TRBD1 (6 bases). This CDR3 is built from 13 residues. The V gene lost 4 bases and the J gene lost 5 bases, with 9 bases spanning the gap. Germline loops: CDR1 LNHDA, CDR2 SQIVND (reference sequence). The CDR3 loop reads CASSTRTDQPQHF. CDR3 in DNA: TGTGCCAGTAGTACCCGGACAGATCAGCCCCAGCATTTT.

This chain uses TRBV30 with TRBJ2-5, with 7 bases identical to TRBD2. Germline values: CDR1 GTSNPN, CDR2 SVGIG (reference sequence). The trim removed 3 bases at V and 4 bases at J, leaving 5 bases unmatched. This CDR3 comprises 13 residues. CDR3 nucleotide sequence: TGTGCCTGGAGGTGGGGGGGGGTAGAGACCCAGTACTTC. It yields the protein CAWRWGGVETQYF.

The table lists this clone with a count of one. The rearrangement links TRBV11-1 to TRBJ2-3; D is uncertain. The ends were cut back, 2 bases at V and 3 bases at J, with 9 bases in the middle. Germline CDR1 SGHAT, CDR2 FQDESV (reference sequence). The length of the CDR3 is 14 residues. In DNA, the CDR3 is TGTGCCAGCAGCTTAAATCCGTTAACAGATACGCAGTATTTT. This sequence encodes CASSLNPLTDTQYF.

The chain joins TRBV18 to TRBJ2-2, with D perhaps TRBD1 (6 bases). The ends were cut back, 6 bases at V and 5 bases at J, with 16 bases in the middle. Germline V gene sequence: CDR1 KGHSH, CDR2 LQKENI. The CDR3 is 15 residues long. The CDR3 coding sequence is TGTGCCAGCTCGACCCCCCAGGGGTGGACCGGGGAGCTGTTTTTT. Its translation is CASSTPQGWTGELFF.

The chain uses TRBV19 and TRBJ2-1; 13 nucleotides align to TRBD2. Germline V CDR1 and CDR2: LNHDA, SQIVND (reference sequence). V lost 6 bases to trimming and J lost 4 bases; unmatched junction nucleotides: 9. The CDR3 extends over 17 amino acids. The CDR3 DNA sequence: TGTGCCAGTAGCCAACAGGGGACTAGCGGGGAATACAATGAGCAGTTCTTC. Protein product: CASSQQGTSGEYNEQFF.